Each of the 13 T cell receptor beta chains below was sequenced from the same sample in a study of T cell changes during pregnancy in multiple sclerosis. TCRdb's table, derived via immunoSEQ multiplex PCR, lists solely in-frame clones and lacks some. The profile shows around 74,000 clones, about 88% of them singletons. The source was peripheral blood, collected before pregnancy. These receptors came from a female donor with multiple sclerosis, enrolled in a pregnancy study.

The V gene is TRBV5-1, the J gene TRBJ1-3, with 8 bases that match TRBD1. This CDR3 contains 16 residues. Unmatched junction bases numbered 10, after V lost 4 bases and J lost 4 bases. In germline, CDR1 is SGHRS, CDR2 YFSETQ. The chain's CDR3 is CASSEGQGSTGNTIYF. CDR3 in DNA: TGCGCCAGCAGCGAAGGACAGGGAAGCACCGGAAACACCATATATTTT.

The chain carries TRBV7-8 and TRBJ2-7; perhaps TRBD1 as D (6 bases). V lost 1 base, J lost 2 bases, and 12 bases lay in between. CDR3 length: 15 amino acids. Germline CDR1 SGHVS, CDR2 FQNEAQ. The CDR3 DNA follows: TGTGCCAGCAGCTTAGACAGGGTGGGAACCTACGAGCAGTACTTC. This encodes CASSLDRVGTYEQYF.

V and J are TRBV7-2 and TRBJ2-5; 11 nucleotides match TRBD2. The V segment lost 4 bases and the J segment 1 base; nucleotides outside the gene matches: 5. The CDR3 runs 16 residues. Looked up from germline, CDR1 is SGHTA and CDR2 is FQGNSA. CDR3 amino acids: CASSSRLAGRQETQYF. CDR3 DNA: TGTGCCAGCAGCTCTCGACTAGCGGGACGCCAAGAGACCCAGTACTTC.

This clone has a single count. CDR3 bases: TGTGCCAGCAGCTTCTACGGGGGGTCTGAGACCCAGTACTTC. It translates to CASSFYGGSETQYF. The chain employs TRBV5-6 and TRBJ2-5; 7 bases agree with TRBD2. The CDR3 loop spans 14 amino acids. Trimming removed 2 bases from V and 5 bases from J; junction bases left unmatched: 6. Germline CDR1 SGHDT, CDR2 YYEEEE.

The rearrangement uses TRBV19 and TRBJ2-1, with 8 bases lining up with TRBD2. V lost 3 bases and J lost 3; bases outside the gene matches: 4. The CDR3 consists of 15 residues. Germline CDR1 reads LNHDA; CDR2 reads SQIVND (reference sequence). The CDR3 sequence is CASSIPGLVYNEQFF. The CDR3 region has the DNA TGTGCCAGTAGTATCCCGGGACTAGTCTACAATGAGCAGTTCTTC.

J is TRBJ1-3 and V is TRBV5-1; D gene ambiguous. The V end lost 0 bases, the J end lost 4 bases, and 14 bases lay between the germline ends. Germline CDR1 and CDR2: SGHRS and YFSETQ. The CDR3 covers 16 residues. Here the CDR3 DNA reads TGCGCCAGCAGCTTGGCCAATCGGGAGTCCGGAAACACCATATATTTT. As protein: CASSLANRESGNTIYF.

This chain connects TRBV10-3 to TRBJ1-3; D might be TRBD1 (5 bases). V was trimmed by 2 bases and J by 2 bases, leaving 7 bases between them. The CDR3 is made up of 14 amino acids. CDR1 is ENHRY, CDR2 SYGVKD, per germline. The CDR3 is CAISEGATGNTIYF. The DNA of the CDR3 is TGTGCCATCAGTGAGGGGGCTACTGGAAACACCATATATTTT.

This clone was counted a single time. The chain carries TRBV19 and TRBJ2-7, with a possible D match to TRBD2 (5 bases). The CDR3 is made up of 13 amino acids. The V and J ends lost 5 bases and 2 bases respectively, with 10 bases between them. The V gene's germline CDR1 is LNHDA and CDR2 SQIVND (reference sequence). The CDR3 loop reads CASSSSGPYEQYF. The CDR3 DNA is TGTGCCAGTAGTTCCAGCGGACCCTACGAGCAGTACTTC.

The V call is TRBV27, the J call TRBJ1-3; the match to TRBD1 covers 7 bases. The CDR3 contains 16 residues. The V gene's germline CDR1 is MNHEY and CDR2 SMNVEV (reference sequence). With 6 bases clipped from V and 0 bases from J, the junction kept 8 bases outside the gene matches. Written as DNA, the CDR3 is TGTGCCAGCAGATTGACAGGGAGTACCTCTGGAAACACCATATATTTT. Amino acids: CASRLTGSTSGNTIYF.

The V and J genes are TRBV11-2 and TRBJ2-7; 7 bases fit TRBD1. The CDR3 extends over 16 amino acids. J was trimmed by 5 bases and V by 2 bases; bases with no gene match: 12. Germline CDR1 is SGHAT and CDR2 is FQNNGV. The CDR3 coding sequence is TGTGCCAGCAGCTTACTCCTCGGGACAGTGTCCAACGAGCAGTACTTC. Translated, it gives CASSLLLGTVSNEQYF.

The chain links TRBV10-1 to TRBJ2-1; 8 nucleotides match TRBD2. The CDR3 loop spans 14 amino acids. With V trimmed by 4 bases and J by 3 bases, 2 bases remained unmatched. The germline CDR1 and CDR2 sequences are WNHNN and SYGVQD (reference sequence). This CDR3 reads CASSGSGSYNEQFF. In DNA, the CDR3 is TGCGCCAGCAGTGGCAGCGGGAGCTACAATGAGCAGTTCTTC.

J is TRBJ2-7 and V is TRBV19, with 9 bases lining up with TRBD1. Trimming removed 7 bases from V and 4 bases from J; junction bases left unmatched: 5. Germline V gives CDR1 LNHDA, CDR2 SQIVND (reference sequence). The CDR3 extends over 13 amino acids. The CDR3 region is CASNRGRGYEQYF. CDR3 nucleotides: TGTGCCAGTAACAGGGGGCGCGGGTACGAGCAGTACTTC.

The chain recombines TRBV10-2 with TRBJ1-1; TRBD1 aligns across 8 bases. This CDR3 comprises 16 residues. Germline CDR1 reads WSHSY; CDR2 reads SAAADI. Trimming took 4 bases from V and 0 from J; bases not matched to a gene: 7. The CDR3: CASSGTGGYMNTEAFF. DNA of the CDR3: TGCGCCAGCAGTGGAACAGGGGGGTATATGAACACTGAAGCTTTCTTT.